The 13 T cell receptor beta chains presented below share a single source sample, sequenced in a study of blood T cell repertoires in COVID-19. Profiling relied on immunoSEQ multiplex PCR, and the TCRdb table lists in-frame clones only, not all of them. The sample yields 440,000 or so clones, around 91% seen once. Source material: peripheral blood. Receptors originate from a woman in her 40s with COVID-19, enrolled during active disease.

The chain links TRBV27 to TRBJ2-1; 11 bases map to TRBD2. Trimming removed 3 bases from V and 6 bases from J; junction bases left unmatched: 4. CDR3 size: 15 residues. Germline-derived CDR1 and CDR2 are MNHEY and SMNVEV (reference sequence). The CDR3 protein is CASSFVAGGFNEQFF. The CDR3, as DNA: TGTGCCAGCAGTTTTGTAGCGGGAGGGTTCAATGAGCAGTTCTTC.

Concerning this clone itself: A junction end diverges from the germline sequence, so it may reflect a read error. The chain employs TRBV19 and TRBJ1-2; TRBD1 might be the D (5 bases). CDR3 length equals 12 residues. Germline V gene lookup returns CDR1 LNHDA and CDR2 SQIVND (reference sequence). The CDR3 sequence: CASSPQGFGPSF. Written as DNA, the CDR3 is TGTGCCAGTAGTCCCCAGGGTTTCGGGCCTTCCTTC.

The CDR3 region has the DNA TGTGCCAGCAGCTTAAACCCCTGGGGGGCGGGAGAGAACAATGAGCAGTTCTTC. As protein: CASSLNPWGAGENNEQFF. This sequence joins TRBV7-3 and TRBJ2-1, with a weak D call TRBD2 (7 bases). In germline, CDR1 is SGHTA, CDR2 FQGTGA. This CDR3 contains 18 residues. V was shortened by 1 base and J by 5 bases, with 21 bases between the two germline ends.

J is TRBJ1-4 and V is TRBV4-3; the match to TRBD1 covers 10 bases. Germline V gene lookup returns CDR1 LGHNA and CDR2 YSLEER. The CDR3 contains 16 residues. The J segment lost 5 bases and the V segment lost 4 bases, leaving 7 bases of the junction unmatched. CDR3 region: CASSRRQGAPNEKLFF. Here the CDR3 DNA reads TGCGCCAGCAGCCGACGACAGGGGGCTCCAAATGAAAAACTGTTTTTT.

The chain carries TRBV11-2 and TRBJ1-2; possible D gene TRBD1, 6 bases. Germline loops: CDR1 SGHAT, CDR2 FQNNGV. The CDR3 covers 14 residues. Trimming took 1 base from V and 4 from J, leaving 10 bases between them. The CDR3 here is CASSLGTGSYGYTF. DNA of the CDR3: TGTGCCAGCAGCTTAGGTACAGGGAGCTATGGCTACACCTTC.

The rearrangement joins TRBV11-2 to TRBJ1-6; no reliable D call. The CDR3 covers 14 residues. V was trimmed by 5 bases and J by 10 bases, leaving 15 bases between them. In germline, CDR1 is SGHAT, CDR2 FQNNGV. CDR3 loop: CASSTTSPPSPLHF. As DNA, the CDR3 is TGTGCCAGCAGCACCACTTCACCACCCTCACCCCTCCACTTT.

The table lists this clone with a count of one. The J gene is TRBJ1-3, the V gene TRBV14, with D unclear. The ends were cut back, 4 bases at V and 4 bases at J, with 14 bases in the middle. CDR3 size: 15 residues. Germline CDR1 reads SGHDN; CDR2 reads FVKESK. The CDR3 DNA follows: TGTGCCAGCAGCCCTCCTTACGGGTACGGAAACACCATATATTTT. Translating it yields CASSPPYGYGNTIYF.

The chain joins TRBV2 to TRBJ2-5, with TRBD2 as a possible D gene (6 bases). Looked up from germline, CDR1 is SNHLY and CDR2 is FYNNEI. The CDR3 runs 11 residues. V lost 4 bases to trimming and J lost 9 bases, with 9 bases between them. In DNA, the CDR3 is TGTGCCAGCAGTGGACCGGGGGCCCAGTACTTC. It is translated as CASSGPGAQYF.

The chain employs TRBV7-8 and TRBJ2-3; 7 bases match TRBD2. V lost 5 bases and J lost 1; bases outside the gene matches: 3. The CDR3 length is 14 residues. Germline CDR1 and CDR2: SGHVS and FQNEAQ. CDR3 bases: TGTGCCAGCAGCGCGCTAGCGGGCACAGATACGCAGTATTTT. This gives the protein CASSALAGTDTQYF.

The chain recombines TRBV20-1 with TRBJ1-5, with TRBD1 as a possible D gene (5 bases). The CDR3 loop spans 15 amino acids. CDR1 and CDR2 (germline): DFQATT, SNEGSKA (reference sequence). Between the trimmed V and J ends, which lost 3 bases and 2 bases, there was a span of 14 bases. CDR3 sequence reads: CSASVSGSGNQPQHF. In DNA form, the CDR3 reads TGCAGTGCTAGTGTATCAGGGTCCGGCAATCAGCCCCAGCATTTT.

The chain couples TRBV5-8 to TRBJ1-6; 7 nucleotides align to TRBD1. CDR3 size: 14 residues. Per germline, CDR1 SGHTS and CDR2 YDEGEE. V was pared by 0 bases and J by 9 bases, with 3 bases of the junction left unmatched. The CDR3 loop is CASSLVQGSSPLHF. CDR3 nucleotide sequence: TGTGCCAGCAGCTTGGTACAGGGGAGTTCACCCCTCCACTTT.

This chain links TRBV14 with TRBJ2-7; TRBD1 aligns across 10 bases. The germline CDR1 and CDR2 sequences are SGHDN and FVKESK. V gave up 5 bases and J gave up 2 bases; unmatched junction bases: 3. The CDR3 loop spans 14 amino acids. The DNA for the CDR3 is TGTGCCAGCAGCACCGGGACAGGGGCCTACGAGCAGTACTTC. Encoded protein: CASSTGTGAYEQYF.

About this clone itself: The same CDR3 is also encoded by other DNA sequences in this sample. This chain joins TRBV28 and TRBJ1-1, with no clear D. Per germline, CDR1 MDHEN and CDR2 SYDVKM. The germline V and J ends were trimmed by 5 bases and 3 bases, with 4 bases remaining between them. The CDR3 spans 11 residues. The CDR3 DNA sequence: TGTGCCAGCAGTAGCTACACTGAAGCTTTCTTT. It yields the protein CASSSYTEAFF. Full variable domain (remainder filled in from reference TRBV28 and TRBJ1-1): DVKVTQSSRYLVKRTGEKVFLECVQDMDHENMFWYRQDPGLGLRLIYFSYDVKMKEKGDIPEGYSVSREKKERFSLILESASTNQTSMYLCASSSYTEAFFGQGTRLTVV.